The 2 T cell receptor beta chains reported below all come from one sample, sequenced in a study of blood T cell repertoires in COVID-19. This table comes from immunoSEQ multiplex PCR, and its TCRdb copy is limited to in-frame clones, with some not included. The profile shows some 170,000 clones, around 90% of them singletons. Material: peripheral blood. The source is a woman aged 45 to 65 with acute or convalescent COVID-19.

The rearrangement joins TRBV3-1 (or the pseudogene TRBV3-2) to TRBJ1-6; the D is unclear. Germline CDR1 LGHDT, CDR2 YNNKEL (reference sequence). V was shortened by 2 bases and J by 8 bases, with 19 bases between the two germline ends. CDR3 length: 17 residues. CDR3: CASSQPYGRGGDSPLHF. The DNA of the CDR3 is TGTGCCAGCAGCCAACCCTACGGACGGGGAGGAGATTCACCCCTCCACTTT.

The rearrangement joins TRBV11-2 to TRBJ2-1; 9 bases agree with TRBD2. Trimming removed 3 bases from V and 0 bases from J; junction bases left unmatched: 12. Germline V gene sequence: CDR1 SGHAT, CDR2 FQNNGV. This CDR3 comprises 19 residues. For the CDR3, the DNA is TGTGCCAGCAGCTTTCCGATTACTAGCGGGCCTAGCTCCTACAATGAGCAGTTCTTC. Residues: CASSFPITSGPSSYNEQFF.